The rows below give T cell receptor beta chains drawn from one sample of a study of cytomegalovirus exposure and HLA in healthy donors. The method was immunoSEQ multiplex PCR; TCRdb's version includes in-frame clones alone and lacks a portion of them. The data show roughly 190,000 clones, about four fifths seen once. Sequenced material: PBMCs. Receptors originate from a woman aged 45-59 years in good health and CMV-seropositive. Each CDR3 is given with its conserved first and last residue. A D gene is named only where the DNA matches it firmly. A clone size is listed for some rows: how often the clone was seen (once, few, many), or a class if it is expanded.

j_gene	abundance	d_gene	v_gene	CDR3aa	CDR3nt
TRBJ2-7	NA	NA	TRBV7-6	CASSFQAGHEQYF	TGTGCCAGCAGCTTCCAGGCGGGTCACGAGCAGTACTTC
TRBJ1-2	NA	NA	TRBV2	CASSEGAGPYGYTF	TGTGCCAGCAGTGAGGGGGCAGGACCCTATGGCTACACCTTC
TRBJ2-5	once	NA	TRBV7-7	CASSRQGLGETQYF	TGTGCCAGCAGCCGACAGGGACTAGGGGAGACCCAGTACTTC
TRBJ2-3	NA	TRBD1	TRBV7-2	CASSLYWDRQTDTQYF	TGTGCCAGCAGCTTATATTGGGACAGGCAAACAGATACGCAGTATTTT
TRBJ2-5	NA	NA	TRBV5-4	CASSGGGRETQYF	TGTGCCAGCAGCGGAGGGGGCCGGGAGACCCAGTACTTC
TRBJ1-4	NA	NA	TRBV14	CASSQDTVRVPFF	TGTGCCAGCAGCCAAGATACCGTCCGCGTCCCGTTTTTT
TRBJ1-1	NA	NA	TRBV7-9	CASSLVGGVTEAFF	TGTGCCAGCAGCTTAGTGGGAGGTGTCACTGAAGCTTTCTTT
TRBJ2-7	NA	NA	TRBV18	CASSPSGVYEQYF	TGTGCCAGCTCACCGTCGGGGGTCTACGAGCAGTACTTC
TRBJ2-2	NA	NA	TRBV19	CASSINTDNTGELFF	TGTGCCAGTAGTATCAACACAGACAACACCGGGGAGCTGTTTTTT
TRBJ1-5	NA	NA	TRBV9	CASSVDGGNQPQHF	TGTGCCAGCAGCGTAGACGGGGGAAATCAGCCCCAGCATTTT
TRBJ1-1	NA	TRBD1	TRBV9	CASSWDRESEAFF	TGTGCCAGCAGTTGGGACAGGGAGTCTGAAGCTTTCTTT
TRBJ1-2	few	NA	TRBV19	CASRLRRATGENYGYTF	TGTGCCAGTAGACTCAGGAGGGCGACCGGAGAGAACTATGGCTACACCTTC
TRBJ1-3	NA	NA	TRBV5-4	CASSLDPFSGNTIYF	TGTGCCAGCAGCTTGGATCCCTTCTCTGGAAACACCATATATTTT
TRBJ1-4	NA	NA	TRBV18	CASSPGGPTNEKLFF	TGTGCCAGCTCACCGGGGGGTCCAACTAATGAAAAACTGTTTTTT
TRBJ1-5	few	TRBD1	TRBV18	CASSLYSTGTSNQPQHF	TGTGCCAGCTCACTATACTCGACAGGGACAAGCAATCAGCCCCAGCATTTT
TRBJ2-2	NA	TRBD1	TRBV7-6	CASSPGTDHTGELFF	TGTGCCAGCAGCCCCGGGACAGACCACACCGGGGAGCTGTTTTTT
TRBJ1-2	few	TRBD1	TRBV29-1	CSVTSDRANYGYTF	TGCAGCGTTACTTCGGACAGGGCGAACTATGGCTACACCTTC
TRBJ2-1	NA	TRBD1	TRBV19	CASSIRDRAGNEQFF	TGTGCCAGTAGTATCCGGGACAGGGCCGGCAATGAGCAGTTCTTC
TRBJ2-1	NA	TRBD1	TRBV7-8	CASSLGRGHYNEQFF	TGTGCCAGCAGCTTAGGCAGGGGGCATTACAATGAGCAGTTCTTC
TRBJ1-2	NA	NA	TRBV20-1	CSAFGGRVYTF	TGCAGTGCTTTCGGGGGGCGGGTTTACACCTTC
TRBJ2-1	NA	TRBD1	TRBV5-1	CASSPPTGTGGDEQFF	TGCGCCAGCAGCCCCCCAACCGGGACAGGGGGGGATGAGCAGTTCTTC
TRBJ1-2	NA	NA	TRBV29-1	CSVEAGLEGYTF	TGCAGCGTTGAGGCAGGGCTGGAAGGCTACACCTTC
TRBJ2-3	once	NA	TRBV5-5	CASSLAHPRAGDTQYF	TGTGCCAGCAGCTTGGCTCACCCAAGGGCGGGAGATACGCAGTATTTT
TRBJ1-5	NA	NA	TRBV19	CASLSGGGPDQPQHF	TGTGCCAGTCTCTCCGGGGGGGGCCCCGATCAGCCCCAGCATTTT
TRBJ2-6	NA	TRBD2	TRBV4-3	CASSQYPMTSGVGTGANVLTF	TGCGCCAGCAGCCAGTATCCAATGACTAGCGGGGTAGGAACTGGGGCCAACGTCCTGACTTTC
TRBJ2-7	NA	TRBD1	TRBV5-1	CASSLVRDSYEQYF	TGCGCCAGCAGCTTGGTCCGGGACAGCTACGAGCAGTACTTC
TRBJ2-1	NA	TRBD1	TRBV4-3	CASSQRKDRVVNEQFF	TGCGCCAGCAGCCAGAGGAAGGACAGGGTGGTTAATGAGCAGTTCTTC
TRBJ1-3	NA	NA	TRBV25-1	CASNDGRAGNTIYF	TGTGCCAGCAATGACGGGAGAGCTGGAAACACCATATATTTT
TRBJ1-4	NA	TRBD1	TRBV10-3	CAISESRDRSEKLFF	TGTGCCATCAGTGAGTCGAGGGACAGGTCAGAAAAACTGTTTTTT
TRBJ2-1	NA	NA	TRBV28	CASSLFTAYNEQFF	TGTGCCAGCAGTTTATTCACAGCCTACAATGAGCAGTTCTTC
TRBJ1-4	NA	TRBD1	TRBV19	CASTDRGAPSLNEKLFF	TGTGCCAGCACGGACAGGGGAGCCCCCTCCTTGAATGAAAAACTGTTTTTT
TRBJ2-2	once	NA	TRBV5-1	CASSFSQVITGELFF	TGCGCCAGCAGCTTTTCACAGGTGATCACCGGGGAGCTGTTTTTT
TRBJ2-7	NA	NA	TRBV5-4	CASSPAAGQTYEQYF	TGTGCCAGCAGCCCCGCTGCAGGACAAACCTACGAGCAGTACTTC
TRBJ2-3	NA	TRBD2	TRBV5-1	CASSLVGGDSTDTQYF	TGCGCCAGCAGCTTGGTCGGGGGGGATAGCACAGATACGCAGTATTTT
TRBJ1-2	once	TRBD1	TRBV30	CAWRIWLGQGSNYGYTF	TGTGCCTGGAGAATCTGGCTCGGACAGGGATCGAACTATGGCTACACCTTC
TRBJ2-5	few	NA	TRBV7-2	CASSSQRAGEETQYF	TGTGCCAGCAGCTCCCAGCGGGCCGGGGAGGAGACCCAGTACTTC
TRBJ1-1	NA	TRBD1	TRBV5-1	CASSWTGLEDTEAFF	TGCGCCAGCAGCTGGACAGGGTTGGAGGACACTGAAGCTTTCTTT
TRBJ1-1	NA	NA	TRBV4-1	CASSRGHPNTEAFF	TGCGCCAGCAGCCGGGGACACCCCAACACTGAAGCTTTCTTT
TRBJ1-2	NA	NA	TRBV19	CASSILAGGYTF	TGTGCCAGTAGTATTCTGGCCGGGGGCTACACCTTC
TRBJ2-7	NA	NA	TRBV5-8	CASSFGQRSSYEQYF	TGTGCCAGCAGCTTTGGCCAAAGGAGCTCCTACGAGCAGTACTTC
TRBJ1-4	few	NA	TRBV4-1	CASSQLRGEKLFF	TGCGCCAGCAGCCAACTCAGGGGTGAAAAACTGTTTTTT
TRBJ1-1	NA	TRBD1	TRBV7-6	CASSTNTGASTEAFF	TGTGCCAGCAGCACAAACACAGGGGCGAGCACTGAAGCTTTCTTT
TRBJ1-6	NA	TRBD1	TRBV7-2	CASSDRGQGRSPLHF	TGTGCCAGCAGCGACCGAGGACAGGGACGATCACCCCTCCACTTT
TRBJ2-7	NA	NA	TRBV10-2	CASRATRFYEQYF	TGCGCCAGCAGGGCCACTAGATTCTACGAGCAGTACTTC
TRBJ2-5	NA	NA	TRBV19	CASSIMGGETQYF	TGTGCCAGTAGTATTATGGGGGGAGAGACCCAGTACTTC
TRBJ2-7	NA	TRBD2	TRBV5-6	CASSHFGGALDEQLF	TGTGCCAGCAGCCACTTCGGGGGGGCCTTGGATGAGCAGCTCTTC
TRBJ1-5	NA	NA	TRBV6-1	CASSWNRERTQPQHF	TGTGCCAGCAGTTGGAACAGGGAAAGAACACAGCCCCAGCATTTT
TRBJ1-2	NA	TRBD1	TRBV27	CASSLKDRGPFYGYTF	TGTGCCAGCAGTCTTAAAGACAGGGGGCCTTTCTATGGCTACACCTTC